This T cell receptor beta chain appears in the sequencing data of a study of T cell repertoires in cytomegalovirus infection. About the study: Use of recently identified HLA-C-restricted and well-studied HLA-B-restricted CMV epitopes was part of the study. Through public TCR beta signatures, both CMV infection and matching HLA type were indicated. Findings of the study overall: HLA-C-restricted CMV clonotypes gave the most frequent clonotype in two of eight donors. Using cumulative public TCR beta family frequency, the authors identified those who carried CMV together with the relevant HLA.

This clonotype appeared many times. The antigen is not known. Trimming at V came to 5 bases and at J to 2 bases, leaving 12 bases not matched to a gene. Germline values: CDR1 SGHTA, CDR2 FQGNSA. The CDR3 spans 17 residues. Via MiXCR, TCRdb re-called the reads, giving one row per CDR3 protein. The sample includes 75,000 to 100,000 distinct CDR3 sequences, around half seen only once; the top ten take 93%. The sequenced sample was CD8+ T cells from cultured PBMCs, obtained from culture after CMV antigen stimulation. The chain is built from TRBV7-2 and TRBJ2-3; 8 positions match TRBD2. The source of this sequence is a human donor in good health (CMV status not recorded). Some clones in this sample may be carry-over from other donors' samples. CDR3 sequence reads: CASSHKGGGGITDTQYF. CDR3 coding DNA: TGTGCCAGCAGCCACAAGGGGGGCGGGGGGATCACAGATACGCAGTATTTT.